This T cell receptor beta chain was documented in a study of blood T cell repertoires in COVID-19 (dated by TCRdb to the early 2020s). Regarding the complete study: Collaborator samples came from the United States, Italy and Spain and covered acute and convalescent phases of COVID-19. The sample metadata nearly always contained a de-identified subject ID, COVID-19 status, age in years and sex. A freely available public database, intended as a resource for researchers studying the immune response to SARS-CoV-2, is where the repertoires were released. Samples came from the ongoing ImmuneRACE study (first 160 participants) plus 1,254 subjects from 6 global collaborators. Where HLA class I and class II types were available, the types were taken from metadata supplied by the sample provider, not from assay-based typing. Subjects who had been exposed to COVID-19, were actively infected with it, or had recovered from it provided the deeply sampled blood TCRbeta repertoires that made up the dataset. The material from the prospective study consisted of cDNA or gDNA derived from T cells, B-cell-depleted T cells, or PBMCs.

What the authors observed across the whole study: The quantity of clinical and demographic metadata differed by source and by participant and was supplied without curation.

Measured from the cysteine to the phenylalanine, the CDR3 is 17 residues long. Only CDR3 DNA remains: 51 bases, in frame from the first base. Trimming removed 2 bases from V and 3 bases from J; the gene matches leave 13 bases unexplained. From a lookup of the germline V gene, CDR1 and CDR2 are LGHNT and FRNRAP. Collaborating institutions collected whole blood in K2EDTA tubes following their own protocols. For TCRbeta analysis, collaborators shipped samples as frozen whole blood, isolated PBMCs, or DNA extracted from either of those sample types. TCRbeta CDR3 regions were amplified from genomic DNA using the immunoSEQ Assay, a bias-controlled multiplex PCR. Turning to the authors' computational methods: The number of nucleated cells in each sample was estimated from the amplification of reference gene primers within the assay. To quantify the absolute abundance of each unique TCRbeta CDR3 rearrangement, sequence reads were collapsed and filtered. For each sample, productive Simpson clonality was calculated by taking the square root of Simpson's diversity index across productive rearrangements. TCRdb provides this immuneACCESS table in a form limited to in-frame rearrangements. Some clones are lacking; in checked studies, under half of them reflect an unresolved V gene, and why the rest are absent is not known. V and J calls and clone size are given by that table; D and trimming were obtained from the DNA. For this sample there are 130,000 or so clones; about 80% appear just once. 3% to 3.5% of the sample is taken by the ten largest.

In the case of this clone: The clone's antigen remains unknown. Base qualities are not recorded, but no much larger clone differs from it by a single base.

The chain is made from TRBV12-5 and TRBJ2-7, with 7 bases in between that match TRBD1. This sequence was found in a woman of 80 years or more with acute or convalescent COVID-19. The sequenced sample was peripheral blood. The base sequence is TGTGCTAGTGGTTTGCCAGACCTTAGGGCAGGGGGCTACGAGCAGTACTTC. It translates to CASGLPDLRAGGYEQYF.